This TCR beta chain was identified in a study of T cell repertoires in cytomegalovirus infection. Study background: A matching HLA type, together with CMV infection, was signaled by public TCR beta signatures. Findings and caveats of the study: Accumulated public TCR beta family frequency recognized individuals carrying CMV together with the relevant HLA. The response measured ex vivo was dominated by TCR beta clonotypes (HLA-C-restricted and CMV-specific).

In this sample, this clonotype turned up many times. No antigen is known for it. V was pared by 1 base and J by 1 base, with 19 bases between. Germline assignment: CDR1 SGHVS and CDR2 FNYEAQ. This CDR3 comprises 19 residues. TCRdb reprocessed the reads via MiXCR and lists one record per CDR3 protein. Found here are approximately 630,000 distinct CDR3 sequences, about 24% of them singletons; the top ten hold 7.5% to 9%. The rearrangement joins TRBV7-6 to TRBJ2-2; perhaps TRBD1 as D (5 bases). The sequencing sample was made of CD8+ T cells from PBMCs. The TCR originated in a human donor in good health (CMV status not recorded). Some clones in this sample may be carry-over from other donors' samples. CDR3 coding DNA: TGTGCCAGCAGCTTAGAGAAGACAGCCCTCCTAATGAACACCGGGGAGCTGTTTTTT. It is translated as CASSLEKTALLMNTGELFF.